This T cell receptor beta chain was recorded in a study of control samples from healthy donors and cancer patients. CDR3 length equals 13 residues. Germline CDR1 and CDR2: SGHDT and YYEEEE. V shed 3 bases and J 5 bases; nucleotides not matched to a gene: 4. Profiling relied on immunoSEQ multiplex PCR, and the TCRdb table lists in-frame clones only, not all of them. The data hold 40,000 to 60,000 clones, with around nine tenths observed a single time. The chain couples TRBV5-6 to TRBJ1-1, with 7 bases aligning to TRBD1. The specimen sequenced was PBMCs. The sequence derives from a man in his forties or fifties with head and neck cancer. In DNA form, the CDR3 reads TGTGCCAGCAGCTCTCAGGGGGGTACTGAAGCTTTCTTT. The encoded protein is CASSSQGGTEAFF.